The next 27 T cell receptor beta chains were all read from a single sample in a study of cytomegalovirus exposure and HLA in healthy donors. Primers included in the PCR were 60 Vbeta and 13 Jbeta primers. The table came from immunoSEQ multiplex PCR; TCRdb's copy has only in-frame clones and leaves some out. This sample's table reports around 36,000 clones. Sequencing was carried out using PBMCs. These receptors all come from a woman in her 30s in good health and CMV-seropositive.

The chain couples TRBV30 to TRBJ2-5; D may be TRBD1 (6 bases). The germline V gene encodes CDR1 GTSNPN and CDR2 SVGIG (reference sequence). Trimming removed 0 bases from V and 5 bases from J, with 10 bases in between. The CDR3 consists of 13 residues. CDR3 bases: TGTGCCTGGAGTGTCTGGGGGCGGGAGACCCAGTACTTC. Protein product: CAWSVWGRETQYF.

The chain uses TRBV2 and TRBJ1-6; D perhaps matches TRBD1 (5 bases). The CDR3 covers 15 residues. The germline V gene has CDR1 SNHLY and CDR2 FYNNEI. V was shortened by 8 bases and J by 0 bases, with 11 bases between the two germline ends. CDR3: CASRDSSSYNSPLHF. Written as DNA, the CDR3 is TGTGCCAGCCGGGACTCAAGCTCCTATAATTCACCCCTCCACTTT.

The chain couples TRBV9 to TRBJ2-3; 12 nucleotides match TRBD2. CDR1 and CDR2 from the germline V gene are SGDLS and YYNGEE. The CDR3 consists of 17 residues. Germline trimming cut 0 bases from V and 5 bases from J; bases unmatched to any gene: 7. CDR3 region: CASSVGSSGGAGDTQYF. The CDR3, as DNA: TGTGCCAGCAGCGTAGGGTCTAGCGGGGGGGCAGGAGATACGCAGTATTTT.

The rearrangement joins TRBV28 to TRBJ2-7, with D unclear. The V gene's germline CDR1 is MDHEN and CDR2 SYDVKM. Trimming stripped 5 bases from V and 4 bases from J, with 12 bases between. The CDR3 is 13 amino acids. The CDR3 nucleotides read TGTGCCAGCAGTGCGCGGCCTTTATACGAGCAGTACTTC. This gives the protein CASSARPLYEQYF.

The CDR3 DNA reads TGTGCCAGTAGTATCCGGGACAGGGCTTACGAGCAGTACTTC. The encoded protein is CASSIRDRAYEQYF. This rearrangement joins TRBV19 to TRBJ2-7; 9 bases are a match to TRBD1. This CDR3 comprises 14 residues. The V and J ends lost 3 bases and 4 bases, in that order; junction bases with no gene match: 4. CDR1 and CDR2 (germline): LNHDA, SQIVND (reference sequence).

The rearrangement joins TRBV13 to TRBJ2-1; D is undetermined. Germline lookup yields CDR1 PRHDT and CDR2 FYEKMQ (reference sequence). Trimming pared 4 bases from V and 2 bases from J, leaving 9 bases between. The CDR3 has 14 amino acids. CDR3 loop: CASSSPVTYNEQFF. The CDR3 nucleotides are TGTGCCAGCAGCTCTCCGGTCACCTACAATGAGCAGTTCTTC.

This CDR3 reads CASSQPQRGVSGETQYF. For the CDR3, the DNA is TGTGCCAGCAGTCAGCCTCAGCGGGGGGTATCCGGGGAGACCCAGTACTTC. The chain joins TRBV28 to TRBJ2-5; TRBD2 aligns across 9 bases. After removal of 5 bases from V and 5 bases from J, the junction contained 15 bases not matched to a gene. Germline V gives CDR1 MDHEN, CDR2 SYDVKM. CDR3 length: 17 amino acids.

This chain joins TRBV14 and TRBJ1-6; D is ambiguous. The V gene lost 1 base and the J gene lost 10 bases, with 14 bases spanning the gap. The germline gives CDR1 SGHDN, CDR2 FVKESK. The CDR3 runs 15 residues. Written as DNA, the CDR3 is TGTGCCAGCAGCCAAGCCGGACTGGAAGGGTCACCCCTCCACTTT. This codes for CASSQAGLEGSPLHF. Drawing the rest from reference TRBV14 and TRBJ1-6, the complete variable domain is EAGVTQFPSHSVIEKGQTVTLRCDPISGHDNLYWYRRVMGKEIKFLLHFVKESKQDESGMPNNRFLAERTGGTYSTLKVQPAELEDSGVYFCASSQAGLEGSPLHFGNGTRLTVT.

The rearrangement links TRBV6-4 to TRBJ1-6, with unresolved D. The CDR3 is 13 residues long. The V end lost 7 bases, the J end lost 7 bases, and 11 bases lay between the germline ends. Per the germline V gene, CDR1 is MRHNA and CDR2 is SNTAGT. The CDR3 reads CASTTDTNSPLHF. For the CDR3, the DNA is TGTGCCAGCACCACAGATACAAATTCACCCCTCCACTTT.

This chain uses TRBV15 with TRBJ2-3, with 8 bases aligning to TRBD1. Germline CDR1 LNHNV, CDR2 YYDKDF (reference sequence). CDR3 size: 15 residues. The ends lost 3 bases at V and 3 bases at J; junction bases unmatched: 5. CDR3 DNA sequence: TGTGCCACCAGCAGGTCGAACAGGGGGACAGATACGCAGTATTTT. It translates to CATSRSNRGTDTQYF.

The chain employs TRBV18 and TRBJ2-1; 9 bases map to TRBD2. This CDR3 contains 16 residues. The V segment lost 4 bases and the J segment 0 bases; nucleotides outside the gene matches: 4. CDR1 and CDR2 from the germline V gene are KGHSH and LQKENI. The CDR3 sequence: CASSLSGGSSYNEQFF. DNA for the CDR3: TGTGCCAGCTCACTTAGCGGGGGAAGCTCCTACAATGAGCAGTTCTTC.

The rearrangement joins TRBV7-2 to TRBJ2-1, with TRBD2 identical over 16 bases. The CDR3 consists of 17 residues. Germline V CDR1 and CDR2: SGHTA, FQGNSA. Unmatched junction bases numbered 3, after V lost 5 bases and J lost 2 bases. CDR3 amino acids: CASSPGTSGGAYNEQFF. The DNA of the CDR3 is TGTGCCAGCAGCCCTGGGACTAGCGGGGGGGCCTACAATGAGCAGTTCTTC.

V is TRBV4-1 and J is TRBJ2-7; TRBD1 aligns across 10 bases. V shed 1 base and J 6 bases; nucleotides not matched to a gene: 12. The germline gives CDR1 MGHRA, CDR2 YSYEKL. CDR3 size: 17 residues. The CDR3 coding sequence is TGCGCCAGCAGCCAAGGACAGGGGGCGGTTTCCTTCGTCGAGCAGTACTTC. Amino acid sequence: CASSQGQGAVSFVEQYF.

The chain couples TRBV15 to TRBJ2-7; TRBD2 matches at 7 bases. The V segment lost 1 base and the J segment 5 bases; nucleotides outside the gene matches: 8. CDR3 length: 15 residues. Germline loops: CDR1 LNHNV, CDR2 YYDKDF (reference sequence). The CDR3 DNA is TGTGCCACCAGCAGAGGGGGGGGTTATGAGGACGAGCAGTACTTC. This gives the protein CATSRGGGYEDEQYF. The complete variable domain, with remaining parts taken from reference TRBV15 and TRBJ2-7, reads DAMVIQNPRYQVTQFGKPVTLSCSQTLNHNVMYWYQQKSSQAPKLLFHYYDKDFNNEADTPDNFQSRRPNTSFCFLDIRSPGLGDTAMYLCATSRGGGYEDEQYFGPGTRLTVT.

The rearrangement uses TRBV5-1 and TRBJ2-3, with 8 positions matching TRBD2. Looked up from germline, CDR1 is SGHRS and CDR2 is YFSETQ. J gave up 4 bases and V 4 bases, and 8 bases lay outside the gene matches. This CDR3 region has 15 residues. CDR3 sequence reads: CASSLTGLESDTQYF. The CDR3 region has the DNA TGCGCCAGCAGCCTGACGGGACTAGAGTCAGATACGCAGTATTTT.

The chain links TRBV10-2 to TRBJ2-7; TRBD1 aligns across 7 bases. V lost 0 bases to trimming and J lost 4 bases; unmatched junction nucleotides: 18. The CDR3 extends over 19 amino acids. CDR1 WSHSY and CDR2 SAAADI come from the germline V gene. CDR3 loop: CASSESFSKGGDFWYEQYF. The CDR3 coding sequence is TGCGCCAGCAGTGAGTCATTTAGTAAAGGGGGCGATTTTTGGTACGAGCAGTACTTC.

V and J are TRBV6-1 and TRBJ2-5, with TRBD1 as a possible D gene (6 bases). The V gene lost 6 bases and the J gene lost 1 base, with 6 bases spanning the gap. The CDR3 is 12 amino acids. Germline assignment: CDR1 MNHNS and CDR2 SASEGT. The CDR3 loop reads CASRQGQETQYF. The CDR3 region has the DNA TGTGCCAGCAGACAGGGCCAAGAGACCCAGTACTTC.

This chain uses TRBV18 with TRBJ2-1; 8 positions match TRBD2. V dropped 0 bases and J dropped 2; count of bases not matched to a gene: 6. CDR1 and CDR2 from the germline V gene are KGHSH and LQKENI. The CDR3 has 17 residues. DNA of the CDR3: TGTGCCAGCTCACCACCGGGGCGGGGGGAAACCTACAATGAGCAGTTCTTC. Translation gives CASSPPGRGETYNEQFF.

The J gene is TRBJ1-1, the V gene TRBV7-9, with D possibly being TRBD1 (5 bases). V was cut by 1 base and J by 1 base, with 10 bases left in between. CDR1 SEHNR and CDR2 FQNEAQ come from the germline V gene (reference sequence). The CDR3 consists of 15 residues. The CDR3: CASSLGQGQNTEAFF. The CDR3 DNA follows: TGTGCCAGCAGCTTAGGGCAGGGCCAGAACACTGAAGCTTTCTTT.

The chain employs TRBV5-8 and TRBJ2-7, with 8 bases lining up with TRBD2. V shed 4 bases, J shed 6 bases, and the junction held 6 bases outside the gene matches. Germline lookup yields CDR1 SGHTS and CDR2 YDEGEE. This CDR3 comprises 13 residues. CDR3 residues: CASSLTGGREQYF. For the CDR3, the DNA is TGTGCCAGCAGCCTTACGGGGGGGCGCGAGCAGTACTTC.

This chain connects TRBV7-9 to TRBJ1-3, with 11 bases identical to TRBD1. Germline CDR1 is SEHNR and CDR2 is FQNEAQ (reference sequence). The CDR3 spans 16 residues. V lost 4 bases to trimming and J lost 4 bases; unmatched junction nucleotides: 6. CDR3 residues: CASSSWGQGGGNTIYF. DNA for the CDR3: TGTGCCAGCAGCTCGTGGGGACAGGGGGGAGGAAACACCATATATTTT. Filled out from reference TRBV7-9 and TRBJ1-3, the complete variable domain reads DTGVSQNPRHKITKRGQNVTFRCDPISEHNRLYWYRQTLGQGPEFLTYFQNEAQLEKSRLLSDRFSAERPKGSFSTLEIQRTEQGDSAMYLCASSSWGQGGGNTIYFGEGSWLTVV.

The V call is TRBV19, the J call TRBJ1-6; D is ambiguous. Germline assignment: CDR1 LNHDA and CDR2 SQIVND (reference sequence). The CDR3 consists of 14 residues. Trimming cost V 2 bases and J 5 bases, with 7 bases left between them. CDR3 bases: TGTGCCAGTAGTATATCGGGGAATAATTCACCCCTCCACTTT. Translated: CASSISGNNSPLHF.

The chain couples TRBV27 to TRBJ2-1, with 9 nucleotides matching TRBD2. Germline V gene sequence: CDR1 MNHEY, CDR2 SMNVEV (reference sequence). The CDR3 is made up of 18 amino acids. V trimming: 7 bases; J trimming: 7 bases; junction bases outside the gene matches: 20. The DNA of the CDR3 is TGTGCCAGCACATACCTCCGACGCGGGGGGGCTTTGAGGAATGAGCAGTTCTTC. Its translation is CASTYLRRGGALRNEQFF.

The V gene is TRBV11-2, the J gene TRBJ1-1; D unresolved. This CDR3 spans 15 amino acids. Germline V gives CDR1 SGHAT, CDR2 FQNNGV. Trimming left V 6 bases short and J 0 bases short, with 14 bases between. The CDR3 DNA follows: TGTGCCAGCAGTTCTCGGAGAGAGATGAACACTGAAGCTTTCTTT. Amino acids: CASSSRREMNTEAFF.

This chain connects TRBV2 to TRBJ2-5; TRBD2 is a possible D gene (5 bases). The CDR3 length is 11 residues. With 11 bases removed from V and 0 bases from J, the gap between germline ends came to 7 bases. Per germline, CDR1 SNHLY and CDR2 FYNNEI. CDR3 nucleotide sequence: TGTGCCTCGGGGTACCAAGAGACCCAGTACTTC. This encodes CASGYQETQYF.

The V and J genes are TRBV10-1 and TRBJ1-1; a possible D gene is TRBD1 (5 bases). Germline V CDR1 and CDR2: WNHNN, SYGVQD (reference sequence). This CDR3 has 13 amino acids. V was cut by 2 bases and J by 6 bases, with 10 bases left in between. This chain's CDR3 is CASSEDRVSEAFF. CDR3 nucleotides: TGCGCCAGCAGTGAGGACAGAGTGTCTGAAGCTTTCTTT.

The V gene is TRBV4-1, the J gene TRBJ1-5, with 8 nucleotides matching TRBD1. Trimming took 4 bases from V and 5 from J; bases not matched to a gene: 13. In germline, CDR1 is MGHRA, CDR2 YSYEKL. This CDR3 has 17 residues. CDR3 sequence reads: CASSPRTGRGTYQPQHF. Written as DNA, the CDR3 is TGCGCCAGCAGCCCTCGGACAGGGAGAGGGACTTATCAGCCCCAGCATTTT.